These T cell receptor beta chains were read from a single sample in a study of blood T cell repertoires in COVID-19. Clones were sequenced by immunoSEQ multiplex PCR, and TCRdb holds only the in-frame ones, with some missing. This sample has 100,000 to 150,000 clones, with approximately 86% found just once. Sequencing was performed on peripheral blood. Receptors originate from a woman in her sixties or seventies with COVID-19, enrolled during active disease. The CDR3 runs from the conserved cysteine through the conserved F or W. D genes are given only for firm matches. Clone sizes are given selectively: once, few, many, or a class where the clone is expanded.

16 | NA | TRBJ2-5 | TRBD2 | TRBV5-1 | TGCGCCAGCAGCTTGGGTGCGCGGGGGAGAAGGGAGACCCAGTACTTC | CASSLGARGRRETQYF
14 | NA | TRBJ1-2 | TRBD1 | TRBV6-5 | TGTGCCAGCAGCGACAGGGGGCGGGATAGTGGCTACACCTTC | CASSDRGRDSGYTF
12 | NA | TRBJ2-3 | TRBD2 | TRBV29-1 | TGCAGCGCAGCGGGGGCCCCAGGTACGCAGTATTTT | CSAAGAPGTQYF
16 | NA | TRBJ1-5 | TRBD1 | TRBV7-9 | TGTGCCAGCCGCCTGGGGGGGACAGGGGAAGATCAGCCCCAGCATTTT | CASRLGGTGEDQPQHF
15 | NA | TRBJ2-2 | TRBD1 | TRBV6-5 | TGTGCCAGCAGTCGGGACAGGGGAGGCACCGGGGAGCTGTTTTTT | CASSRDRGGTGELFF
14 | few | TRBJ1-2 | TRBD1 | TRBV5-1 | TGCGCCAGCAGCTTAGGACAGGGAGATTATGGCTACACCTTC | CASSLGQGDYGYTF
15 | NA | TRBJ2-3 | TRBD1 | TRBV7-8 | TGTGCCAGCAGCACTTGGGGACAGGGGACAGATACGCAGTATTTT | CASSTWGQGTDTQYF
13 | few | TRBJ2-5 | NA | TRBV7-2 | TGTGCCAGCAGCTCGCCAGGGGCCGAGACCCAGTACTTC | CASSSPGAETQYF
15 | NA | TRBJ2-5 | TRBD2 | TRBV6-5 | TGTGCCAGCAGTTACGGCGGGGGGGCCGTTGAGACCCAGTACTTC | CASSYGGGAVETQYF
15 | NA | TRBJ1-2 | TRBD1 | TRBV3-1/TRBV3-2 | TGTGCCAGCAGCCAAGATTGGACAGGGATATATGGCTACACCTTC | CASSQDWTGIYGYTF
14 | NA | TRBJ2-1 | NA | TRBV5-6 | TGTGCCAGCAGCTTCAGTGGGAGGTACAATGAGCAGTTCTTC | CASSFSGRYNEQFF
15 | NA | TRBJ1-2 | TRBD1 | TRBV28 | TGTGCCAGCTCCGAATACACAGGGGGAGTCTATGGCTACACCTTC | CASSEYTGGVYGYTF
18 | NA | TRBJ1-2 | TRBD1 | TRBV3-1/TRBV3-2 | TGTGCCAGCAGCCAAGACCCGCTGGACAGGGGAATTTTCTATGGCTACACCTTC | CASSQDPLDRGIFYGYTF
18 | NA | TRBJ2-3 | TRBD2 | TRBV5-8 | TGTGCCAGCAGCCTTGGACTAGCGGGGGCCTTCCCCACAGATACGCAGTATTTT | CASSLGLAGAFPTDTQYF
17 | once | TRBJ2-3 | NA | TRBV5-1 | TGCGCCAGCAGCTTATTATCTGCACAATTTAGCACAGATACGCAGTATTTT | CASSLLSAQFSTDTQYF
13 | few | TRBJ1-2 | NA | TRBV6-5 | TGTGCCAGCAGTTACCGACAGGACTGGGGCTACACCTTC | CASSYRQDWGYTF
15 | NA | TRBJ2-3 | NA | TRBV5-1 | TGCGCCAGCAGCTTGGTGCAGGGCTTCACAGATACGCAGTATTTT | CASSLVQGFTDTQYF
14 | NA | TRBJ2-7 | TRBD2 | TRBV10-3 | TGTGCCATCAGTAACAGCGGGGGGGCATACGAGCAGTACTTC | CAISNSGGAYEQYF
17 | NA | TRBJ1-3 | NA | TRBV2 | TGTGCCAGCAGTGTGTGGAGGGTTCCCGGCTATGGAAACACCATATATTTT | CASSVWRVPGYGNTIYF
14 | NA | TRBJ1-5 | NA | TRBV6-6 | TGTGCCAGCAGTTACCAGGGGCACAAACAGCCCCAGCATTTT | CASSYQGHKQPQHF
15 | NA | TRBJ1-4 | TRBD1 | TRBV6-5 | TGTGCCAGCACTACGATTGGACAGGGAGTTGAAAAACTGTTTTTT | CASTTIGQGVEKLFF
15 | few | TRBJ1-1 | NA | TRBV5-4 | TGTGCCAGCAGCTCCGGCCAGGCAGTGAACACTGAAGCTTTCTTT | CASSSGQAVNTEAFF
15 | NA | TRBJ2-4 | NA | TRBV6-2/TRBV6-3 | TGTGCCAGCAGTTATTATACAGATGGCAAAAACATTCAGTACTTC | CASSYYTDGKNIQYF
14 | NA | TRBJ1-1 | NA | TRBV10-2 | TGCGCCAGCAGTGTCGAAGGGGCGTGGACTGAAGCTTTCTTT | CASSVEGAWTEAFF
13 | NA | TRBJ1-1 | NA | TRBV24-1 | TGTGCCACCAGCAGACAGACTAACACTGAAGCTTTCTTT | CATSRQTNTEAFF
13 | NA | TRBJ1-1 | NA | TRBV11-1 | TGTGCCAGCAGCTTAAAAGAGGGCCTTGAAGCTTTCTTT | CASSLKEGLEAFF
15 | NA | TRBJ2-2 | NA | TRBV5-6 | TGTGCCAGCACCCCGTCGACAGCGAACACCGGGGAGCTGTTTTTT | CASTPSTANTGELFF
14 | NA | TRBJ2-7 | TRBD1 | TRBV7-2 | TGTGCCAGCAGCCCTGACAGGGCCTCCTACGAGCAGTACTTC | CASSPDRASYEQYF
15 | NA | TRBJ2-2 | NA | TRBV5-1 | TGCGCCAGCAGCCTTCTAGCGTCAAACACCGGGGAGCTGTTTTTT | CASSLLASNTGELFF
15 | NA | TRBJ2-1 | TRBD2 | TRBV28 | TGTGCCAGCAGTCCCAGACTAGCGGGGAATCATGAGCAGTTCTTC | CASSPRLAGNHEQFF
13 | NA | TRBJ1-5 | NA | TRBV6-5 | TGTGCCATCTCGAATGCCCGGGATCAGCCCCAGCATTTT | CAISNARDQPQHF
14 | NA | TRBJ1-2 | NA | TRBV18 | TGTGCCAGCTCACCACCGACAGGTGGCTATGGCTACACCTTC | CASSPPTGGYGYTF
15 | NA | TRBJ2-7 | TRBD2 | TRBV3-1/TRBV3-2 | TGTGCCAGCAGCCAGACTAGCGGCGTCTCCTACGAGCAGTACTTC | CASSQTSGVSYEQYF
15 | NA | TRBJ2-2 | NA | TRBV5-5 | TGTGCCAGCAGCGTGACAGGAGCGAACACCGGGGAGCTGTTTTTT | CASSVTGANTGELFF
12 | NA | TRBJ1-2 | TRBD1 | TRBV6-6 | TGTGCCAGCAGTGGGACAGGTGGTGGCTACACCTTC | CASSGTGGGYTF
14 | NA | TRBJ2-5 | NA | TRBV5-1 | TGCGCCAGCAGCTTTGGGCAGGGAAGAGAGACCCAGTACTTC | CASSFGQGRETQYF
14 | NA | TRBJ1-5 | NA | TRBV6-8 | TGTGCCAGCAGGAATACAGGGACTATTCAGCCCCAGCATTTT | CASRNTGTIQPQHF
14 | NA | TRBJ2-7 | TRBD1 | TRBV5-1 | TGCGCCAGCAGCCTGAGGACAGGAGCCTACGAGCAGTACTTC | CASSLRTGAYEQYF
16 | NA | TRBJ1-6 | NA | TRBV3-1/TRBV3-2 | TGTGCCAGCAGCCAAGTTCCGGACAGCTATAATTCACCCCTCCACTTT | CASSQVPDSYNSPLHF
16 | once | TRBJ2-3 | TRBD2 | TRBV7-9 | TGTGCCAGCAGCTTATTGAGGACTAGCGGCACAGATACGCAGTATTTT | CASSLLRTSGTDTQYF
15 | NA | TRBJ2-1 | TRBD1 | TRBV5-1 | TGCGCCAGCAGCTTGGGGACAGGCCCCTACAATGAGCAGTTCTTC | CASSLGTGPYNEQFF
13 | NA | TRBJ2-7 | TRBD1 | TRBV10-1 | TGCGCCAGCACCTCAGGGGGAATCGGCGAGCAGTACTTC | CASTSGGIGEQYF
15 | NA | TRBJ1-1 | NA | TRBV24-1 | TGTGCCACCAGTGATCTGCAGGCCCAGAACACTGAAGCTTTCTTT | CATSDLQAQNTEAFF
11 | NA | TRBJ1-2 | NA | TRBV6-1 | TGTGCCAGCAGTGACAGGGAAGGCTACACCTTC | CASSDREGYTF
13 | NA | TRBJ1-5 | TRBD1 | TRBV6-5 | TGTGCCAGCAGGTCGGGACAGACGCAGCCCCAGCATTTT | CASRSGQTQPQHF
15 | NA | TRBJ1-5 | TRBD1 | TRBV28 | TGTGCCAGCAGTGCCCAAACAGGGGGCCGGCAGCCCCAGCATTTT | CASSAQTGGRQPQHF
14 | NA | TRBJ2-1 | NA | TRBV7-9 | TGTGCCATCCATTTAGGGTTTCCACGGGGTGAGCAGTTCTTC | CAIHLGFPRGEQFF
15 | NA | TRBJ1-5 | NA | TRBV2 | TGTGCCAGCACCCTGGAGGGCAGAACTAATCAGCCCCAGCATTTT | CASTLEGRTNQPQHF
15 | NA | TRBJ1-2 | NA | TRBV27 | TGTGCCAGCTCAACTTTCGGGGGGAGTTCCTATGGCTACACCTTC | CASSTFGGSSYGYTF
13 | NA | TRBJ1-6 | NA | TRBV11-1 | TGTGCCAGCAGCCGATTGGGGGGTTCACCCCTCCACTTT | CASSRLGGSPLHF
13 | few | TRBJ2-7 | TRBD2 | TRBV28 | TGTGCCAGCAGTACGGCGGGGGAATACGAGCAGTACTTC | CASSTAGEYEQYF
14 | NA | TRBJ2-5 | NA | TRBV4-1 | TGCGCCAGCAGCCGAGGCGCATGGCAAGAGACCCAGTACTTC | CASSRGAWQETQYF
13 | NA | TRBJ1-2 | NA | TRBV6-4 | TGTGCCAGCAGTGACTCTACAGGATATGGCTACACCTTC | CASSDSTGYGYTF
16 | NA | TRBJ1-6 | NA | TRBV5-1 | TGCGCCAGCAGCTTAACAGGGAGTGGGAATAATTCACCCCTCCACTTT | CASSLTGSGNNSPLHF
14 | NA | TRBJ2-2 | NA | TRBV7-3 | TGTGCCAGCAGCTCGCAGGGTTTCCCCGGGGAGCTGTTTTTT | CASSSQGFPGELFF